The rows below give T cell receptor beta chains drawn from one sample of a study of T cells after yellow fever vaccination. TCRdb ran MiXCR on the 5' RACE reads and lists one entry per CDR3 protein. This repertoire shows hundreds of thousands of distinct CDR3 sequences, roughly 17% found once; its top ten account for around a sixth. The material was PBMCs, obtained more than 4 days after the first yellow fever vaccination. These receptors were collected from a man between 18 and 35 years old who received the YFV17D yellow fever vaccine. The CDR3 runs from the conserved cysteine through the conserved F or W. The D gene is left open where the match is weak. Clone size is given for some rows only: seen once, a few or many times, or a class if the clone is expanded.

V,J,D,size,CDR3,DNA
TRBV7-6,TRBJ2-2,.,few,CASSARNGELFF,TGTGCCAGCAGCGCCCGCAACGGGGAGCTGTTTTTT
TRBV12-3/TRBV12-4,TRBJ2-5,.,.,CASSLRAGKGQETQYF,TGTGCCAGCAGTTTACGGGCGGGGAAGGGCCAAGAGACCCAGTACTTC
TRBV6-5,TRBJ1-1,TRBD1,few,CASSYPRDRVGTEAFF,TGTGCCAGCAGTTACCCTCGCGACAGGGTGGGCACTGAAGCTTTCTTT
TRBV12-3/TRBV12-4,TRBJ2-7,TRBD1,few,CASSPQGQTGYEQYF,TGTGCCAGCAGTCCACAGGGACAGACAGGCTACGAGCAGTACTTC
TRBV3-1,TRBJ2-1,.,.,CASSQAPGAGYEQFF,TGTGCCAGCAGCCAAGCCCCGGGGGCTGGGTATGAGCAGTTCTTC
TRBV6-5,TRBJ1-4,.,few,CASSYGGRTNEKLFF,TGTGCCAGCAGTTACGGGGGGAGGACTAATGAAAAACTGTTTTTT
TRBV9,TRBJ2-3,.,.,CASSVGTTDTQYF,TGTGCCAGCAGCGTAGGAACCACAGATACGCAGTATTTT
TRBV9,TRBJ2-3,.,.,CASSVVPTHTDTQYF,TGTGCCAGCAGCGTAGTACCAACCCACACAGATACGCAGTATTTT
TRBV12-3/TRBV12-4,TRBJ1-4,TRBD1,.,CASRRQGFNEKLFF,TGTGCCAGCAGGCGACAGGGGTTTAATGAAAAACTGTTTTTT
TRBV7-2,TRBJ1-5,.,few,CASSPGRWGPQHF,TGTGCCAGCAGCCCGGGAAGATGGGGGCCCCAGCATTTT
TRBV20-1,TRBJ2-5,TRBD2,.,CSATSGGTETQYF,TGCAGTGCTACGAGCGGGGGGACGGAGACCCAGTACTTC
TRBV18,TRBJ2-7,TRBD2,few,CASSPQGLGADEQYF,TGTGCCAGCTCACCACAGGGACTAGGGGCGGACGAGCAGTACTTC
TRBV7-9,TRBJ2-1,TRBD2,few,CASSYRLAGGDEQFF,TGTGCCAGCAGCTACCGACTAGCGGGGGGGGATGAGCAGTTCTTC
TRBV5-1,TRBJ2-2,.,.,CASSPGTPTGELFF,TGCGCCAGCAGCCCCGGGACACCCACCGGGGAGCTGTTTTTT
TRBV12-3/TRBV12-4,TRBJ1-2,.,.,CASSFLGSNYGYTF,TGTGCCAGCAGTTTTCTAGGTTCTAACTATGGCTACACCTTC
TRBV4-1,TRBJ2-3,.,.,CASSQMRKDTQYF,TGCGCCAGCAGCCAAATGAGGAAGGATACGCAGTATTTT
TRBV10-3,TRBJ2-2,.,.,CAISGPSSTGELFF,TGTGCCATCAGTGGACCGTCCAGCACCGGGGAGCTGTTTTTT
TRBV18,TRBJ2-2,.,.,CASRTGGGVDTGELFF,TGTGCCAGCCGGACGGGAGGGGGCGTCGACACCGGGGAGCTGTTTTTT
TRBV20-1,TRBJ1-1,.,few,CSARETGMNTEAFF,TGCAGTGCTAGGGAGACAGGAATGAACACTGAAGCTTTCTTT
TRBV9,TRBJ1-2,TRBD1,few,CASSVYPDRGNYGYTF,TGTGCCAGCAGCGTATACCCCGACAGGGGTAACTATGGCTACACCTTC
TRBV20-1,TRBJ1-1,TRBD1,many,CSGARGLNTEAFF,TGCAGTGGGGCCAGGGGGCTGAACACTGAAGCTTTCTTT
TRBV5-1,TRBJ2-1,.,few,CASSLAPQSDNEQFF,TGCGCCAGCAGCTTGGCACCACAGAGTGACAATGAGCAGTTCTTC
TRBV7-2,TRBJ1-6,.,.,CASSSLLGTYGNSPLHF,TGTGCCAGCAGCTCCCTTTTGGGGACCTACGGCAATTCACCCCTCCACTTT
TRBV4-1,TRBJ1-2,.,.,CASSQGRGSYGYTF,TGCGCCAGCAGCCAGGGCAGGGGAAGCTATGGCTACACCTTC